This T cell receptor beta chain was sequenced during a study of pediatric ulcerative colitis. Data came from immunoSEQ multiplex PCR; TCRdb stores just in-frame clones and leaves some out. The sample yields around 4,600 clones, roughly nine tenths seen once. Trimming cost V 7 bases and J 6 bases, with 18 bases left between them. The CDR3 is 14 residues long. The germline CDR1 and CDR2 sequences are MNHEY and SVGAGI. Controls: normal colonoscopy findings, no IBD within the following year. The TCR sequence derives from a boy between 10 and 17 years old who was a control in a study of pediatric ulcerative colitis. Sequencing was carried out using blood. The V call is TRBV6-5, the J call TRBJ1-1, with D tentatively TRBD1 (5 bases). As DNA, the CDR3 is TGTGCCAGCATTCCAGGGCCGCCACGCCCTGAAGCTTTCTTT. It yields the protein CASIPGPPRPEAFF.